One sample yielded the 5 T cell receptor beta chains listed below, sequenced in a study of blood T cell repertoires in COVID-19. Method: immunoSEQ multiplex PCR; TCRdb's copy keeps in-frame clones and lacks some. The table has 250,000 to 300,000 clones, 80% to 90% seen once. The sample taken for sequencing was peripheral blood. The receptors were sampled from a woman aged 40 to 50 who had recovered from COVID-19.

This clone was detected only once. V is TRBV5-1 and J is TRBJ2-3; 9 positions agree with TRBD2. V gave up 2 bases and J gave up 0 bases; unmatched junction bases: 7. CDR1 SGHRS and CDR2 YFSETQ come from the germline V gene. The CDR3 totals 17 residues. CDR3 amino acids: CASSLPGLAASTDTQYF. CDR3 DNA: TGCGCCAGCAGCTTACCGGGACTAGCAGCTAGCACAGATACGCAGTATTTT.

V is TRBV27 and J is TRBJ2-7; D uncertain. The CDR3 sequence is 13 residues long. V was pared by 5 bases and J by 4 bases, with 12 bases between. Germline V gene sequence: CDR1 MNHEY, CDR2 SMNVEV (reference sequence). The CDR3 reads CASSPSLWYEQYF. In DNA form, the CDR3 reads TGTGCCAGCAGTCCCAGTCTGTGGTACGAGCAGTACTTC.

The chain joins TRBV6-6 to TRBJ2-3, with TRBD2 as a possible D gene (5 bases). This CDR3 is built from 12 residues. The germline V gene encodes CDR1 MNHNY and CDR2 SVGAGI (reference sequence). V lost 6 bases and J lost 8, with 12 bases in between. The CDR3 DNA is TGTGCCAGCAGCGGGAACCCTCCTACGCAGTATTTT. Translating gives CASSGNPPTQYF.

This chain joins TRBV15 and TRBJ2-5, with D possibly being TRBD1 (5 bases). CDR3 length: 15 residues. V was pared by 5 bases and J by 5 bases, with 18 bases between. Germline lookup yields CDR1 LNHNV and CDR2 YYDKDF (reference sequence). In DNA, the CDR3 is TGTGCCACCAGCGGACGGACACAAAGGGTTGAGACCCAGTACTTC. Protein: CATSGRTQRVETQYF.

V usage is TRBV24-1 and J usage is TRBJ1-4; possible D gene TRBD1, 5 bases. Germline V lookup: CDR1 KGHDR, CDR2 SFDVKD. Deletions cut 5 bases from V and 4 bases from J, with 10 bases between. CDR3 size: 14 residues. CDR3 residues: CATSASGNNEKLFF. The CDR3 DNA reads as TGTGCCACCAGTGCGTCAGGGAATAATGAAAAACTGTTTTTT.